These 26 T cell receptor beta chains were sequenced from one sample in a study of blood T cell repertoires in COVID-19. Only in-frame clones appear in the TCRdb table, and some are missing; sequencing was by immunoSEQ multiplex PCR. The sample lists 150,000 to 180,000 clones; about 90% were seen once. Sequenced input: peripheral blood. These receptors were obtained from a man aged 45-65 years with acute or convalescent COVID-19.

This clone was detected once. The rearrangement uses TRBV11-3 and TRBJ1-4; D uncertain. V dropped 11 bases and J dropped 1 base, with 14 bases sitting between them. Per the germline V gene, CDR1 is SGHNT and CDR2 is YENEEA. The CDR3 is 14 residues long. DNA for the CDR3: TGTGCCGAGACTCCACGAGGAACTAATGAAAAACTGTTTTTT. This sequence encodes CAETPRGTNEKLFF.

This chain connects TRBV5-1 to TRBJ1-3, with D hard to call. Trimming cost V 5 bases and J 0 bases, with 9 bases left between them. CDR1 is SGHRS, CDR2 YFSETQ, per germline. The CDR3 is made up of 14 amino acids. Written as DNA, the CDR3 is TGCGCCAGCAGGAACCTGGCCTCTGGAAACACCATATATTTT. It yields the protein CASRNLASGNTIYF.

J is TRBJ2-7 and V is TRBV6-2 or TRBV6-3; TRBD1 matches at 8 bases. CDR3 length: 13 amino acids. V dropped 6 bases and J dropped 3; count of bases not matched to a gene: 4. CDR1 and CDR2 (germline): MNHEY, SVGEGT. CDR3 in amino acids: CASSPRGLYEQYV. The CDR3 coding sequence is TGTGCCAGCAGCCCCAGGGGGCTCTACGAGCAGTACGTC.

The chain joins TRBV5-1 to TRBJ1-2, with 8 bases matching TRBD1. The length of the CDR3 is 15 residues. The germline gives CDR1 SGHRS, CDR2 YFSETQ. The junction had 5 bases not matched to a gene; V was cut back by 0 bases and J by 4 bases. The CDR3 nucleotides are TGCGCCAGCAGCTTGGGGACAGGGTTGAGCTATGGCTACACCTTC. Encoded protein: CASSLGTGLSYGYTF.

The rearrangement links TRBV19 to TRBJ1-5; no firm D call. The germline V gene has CDR1 LNHDA and CDR2 SQIVND (reference sequence). V lost 7 bases to trimming and J lost 3 bases, with 25 bases between them. This CDR3 has 18 amino acids. Here the CDR3 DNA reads TGTGCCAGTACTGGAGTAGGAGCTCCCTTTTCTTACAATCAGCCCCAGCATTTT. Amino acid sequence: CASTGVGAPFSYNQPQHF.

This rearrangement joins TRBV27 to TRBJ2-1; D remains ambiguous. The CDR3 is 14 residues long. The germline V and J ends were trimmed by 5 bases and 1 base, with 9 bases remaining between them. Germline lookup yields CDR1 MNHEY and CDR2 SMNVEV (reference sequence). In nucleotides, the CDR3 is TGTGCCAGCAGTGAGGTAACATCCTACAATGAGCAGTTCTTC. It encodes CASSEVTSYNEQFF.

The chain is built from TRBV6-1 and TRBJ2-6, with 7 bases fitting TRBD1. V shed 2 bases, J shed 0 bases, and the junction held 4 bases outside the gene matches. The CDR3 consists of 17 residues. CDR1 is MNHNS, CDR2 SASEGT, per germline. The CDR3 sequence: CASSEKGTASGANVLTF. Written as DNA, the CDR3 is TGTGCCAGCAGTGAAAAAGGGACAGCCTCTGGGGCCAACGTCCTGACTTTC.

V usage is TRBV5-4 and J usage is TRBJ2-3, with a weak D call TRBD2 (5 bases). V was cut by 4 bases and J by 4 bases, with 19 bases left in between. The CDR3 extends over 16 amino acids. Germline V lookup: CDR1 SGHNT, CDR2 YYREEE (reference sequence). The CDR3 is CASSPGAGAAPDTQYF. DNA of the CDR3: TGTGCCAGCAGCCCGGGCGCAGGAGCGGCCCCAGATACGCAGTATTTT.

V gene TRBV28 combines with J gene TRBJ1-2; tentative D call: TRBD1 (5 bases). The CDR3 is 13 amino acids. V was cut by 3 bases and J by 8 bases, with 13 bases left in between. Germline V CDR1 and CDR2: MDHEN, SYDVKM. The CDR3 is CASSLTAPPGYTF. CDR3 sequence (DNA): TGTGCCAGCAGTTTGACAGCCCCGCCCGGCTACACCTTC.

This chain joins TRBV7-3 and TRBJ2-1; D gene uncertain. V lost 4 bases and J 3 bases, leaving 10 bases between the germline ends. This CDR3 comprises 14 residues. Germline loops: CDR1 SGHTA, CDR2 FQGTGA. The CDR3 nucleotides read TGTGCCAGCAGCTCATCAGGAAACTACAATGAGCAGTTCTTC. It yields the protein CASSSSGNYNEQFF.

The J gene is TRBJ1-5, the V gene TRBV27; TRBD1 might be the D (5 bases). CDR1 and CDR2 (germline): MNHEY, SMNVEV (reference sequence). V lost 8 bases and J 5 bases, leaving 13 bases between the germline ends. CDR3 length: 13 residues. CDR3: CASGNRFDQPQHF. As DNA, the CDR3 is TGTGCCAGCGGCAACAGGTTCGATCAGCCCCAGCATTTT.

The chain recombines TRBV19 with TRBJ1-2; TRBD1 agrees at 8 bases. CDR3 size: 13 residues. The V segment lost 7 bases and the J segment 4 bases; nucleotides outside the gene matches: 5. Germline assignment: CDR1 LNHDA and CDR2 SQIVND (reference sequence). In nucleotides, the CDR3 is TGTGCCAGTACAAGACAGGGGTTCTATGGCTACACCTTC. It specifies CASTRQGFYGYTF.

V is TRBV7-2 and J is TRBJ1-1; the D gene is possibly TRBD1 (6 bases). Germline loops: CDR1 SGHTA, CDR2 FQGNSA. This CDR3 has 15 amino acids. V lost 5 bases and J lost 3, with 16 bases in between. The CDR3 nucleotides are TGTGCCAGCAGCCCACAGGGTACTACGTACACTGAAGCTTTCTTT. This sequence encodes CASSPQGTTYTEAFF.

The gene calls are TRBV7-8 and TRBJ1-2; 12 bases line up with TRBD1. V shed 5 bases and J 5 bases; nucleotides not matched to a gene: 12. The CDR3 consists of 17 residues. Looked up from germline, CDR1 is SGHVS and CDR2 is FQNEAQ. The CDR3 coding sequence is TGTGCCAGCAGCCCCTGGGACAGGGGGCGGTCTCAGTATGGCTACACCTTC. Translating it yields CASSPWDRGRSQYGYTF. The whole variable domain, filled in from reference TRBV7-8 and TRBJ1-2, reads GAGVSQSPRYKVAKRGQDVALRCDPISGHVSLFWYQQALGQGPEFLTYFQNEAQLDKSGLPSDRFFAERPEGSVSTLKIQRTQQEDSAVYLCASSPWDRGRSQYGYTFGSGTRLTVV.

The chain couples TRBV27 to TRBJ2-7, with D possibly being TRBD1 (6 bases). Germline assignment: CDR1 MNHEY and CDR2 SMNVEV (reference sequence). This CDR3 contains 14 residues. The V end lost 4 bases, the J end lost 4 bases, and 14 bases lay between the germline ends. The CDR3 loop is CASSSGHRTYEQYF. In DNA, the CDR3 is TGTGCCAGCAGTTCGGGACATCGGACTTACGAGCAGTACTTC.

This rearrangement joins TRBV30 to TRBJ1-2, with 8 bases identical to TRBD1. This CDR3 is built from 12 residues. With V trimmed by 3 bases and J by 3 bases, 0 bases remained unmatched. Germline V gene data show CDR1 as GTSNPN and CDR2 as SVGIG (reference sequence). The chain's CDR3 is CAWRGQDYGYTF. The DNA of the CDR3 is TGTGCCTGGAGGGGACAGGACTATGGCTACACCTTC.

In its sample, this clone was seen once. This chain joins TRBV19 and TRBJ2-3, with D possibly matching TRBD1 (5 bases). The CDR3 is 13 amino acids. CDR1 and CDR2 from the germline V gene are LNHDA and SQIVND (reference sequence). Trimming left V 3 bases short and J 6 bases short, with 10 bases between. The CDR3 region has the DNA TGTGCCAGTAGTATGGTGGGGCAGGATACGCAGTATTTT. This translates into CASSMVGQDTQYF.

V usage is TRBV9 and J usage is TRBJ1-2; possibly TRBD1 for D (5 bases). The CDR3 contains 12 residues. Germline CDR1 SGDLS, CDR2 YYNGEE. Trimming removed 3 bases from V and 7 bases from J, with 10 bases in between. The CDR3 sequence: CASSAQGGGYTF. The CDR3 bases are TGTGCCAGCAGCGCTCAGGGAGGTGGCTACACCTTC. The full variable domain, in which reference TRBV9 and TRBJ1-2 provide the parts outside the CDR3, is DSGVTQTPKHLITATGQRVTLRCSPRSGDLSVYWYQQSLDQGLQFLIQYYNGEERAKGNILERFSAQQFPDLHSELNLSSLELGDSALYFCASSAQGGGYTFGSGTRLTVV.

This clone was detected once. The rearrangement links TRBV6-1 to TRBJ1-2; 9 nucleotides agree with TRBD1. With 0 bases clipped from V and 4 bases from J, the junction kept 3 bases outside the gene matches. The V gene's germline CDR1 is MNHNS and CDR2 SASEGT. The CDR3 loop spans 15 amino acids. The CDR3 DNA follows: TGTGCCAGCAGTGAAGCGCCGGGACAGGGCTATGGCTACACCTTC. Protein sequence: CASSEAPGQGYGYTF.

The genes are TRBV7-6 and TRBJ2-2; D might be TRBD1 (5 bases). This CDR3 has 14 amino acids. Per germline, CDR1 SGHVS and CDR2 FNYEAQ. The V gene lost 1 base and the J gene lost 7 bases, with 10 bases spanning the gap. As DNA, the CDR3 is TGTGCCAGCAGCTTAGAGGGCCAGGGCGGGGAGCTGTTTTTT. Its translation is CASSLEGQGGELFF.

The chain combines TRBV10-3 with TRBJ1-3; 7 bases map to TRBD1. There are 15 residues in the CDR3. V shed 7 bases and J 0 bases; nucleotides not matched to a gene: 6. Germline CDR1 is ENHRY and CDR2 is SYGVKD. The CDR3 loop is CAITRDSNSGNTIYF. CDR3 nucleotides: TGTGCCATCACGCGGGACAGCAACTCTGGAAACACCATATATTTT.

The chain links TRBV11-2 to TRBJ1-1; 7 bases fit TRBD1. The V and J ends lost 6 bases and 1 base, in that order; junction bases with no gene match: 2. CDR1 and CDR2 from the germline V gene are SGHAT and FQNNGV. The CDR3 has 13 residues. CDR3 sequence (DNA): TGTGCCAGCAGTGGACAGGCGAACACTGAAGCTTTCTTT. This sequence encodes CASSGQANTEAFF.

This chain uses TRBV19 with TRBJ2-1; D may be TRBD2 (6 bases). The CDR3 extends over 13 amino acids. Germline V CDR1 and CDR2: LNHDA, SQIVND (reference sequence). The V end was cut by 3 bases, the J end by 5 bases, with 8 bases between. The CDR3 DNA reads TGTGCCAGTAGTATTCAGCGGGACAATGAGCAGTTCTTC. Amino acid sequence: CASSIQRDNEQFF.

This clone has only one observation. V gene TRBV7-9 combines with J gene TRBJ1-1; D unclear. Looked up from germline, CDR1 is SEHNR and CDR2 is FQNEAQ (reference sequence). This CDR3 is built from 14 residues. V was shortened by 4 bases and J by 1 base, with 10 bases between the two germline ends. The CDR3 coding sequence is TGTGCCAGCAGCTCCACTCCAGGGAACACTGAAGCTTTCTTT. Translating gives CASSSTPGNTEAFF.

The chain employs TRBV27 and TRBJ2-7; TRBD1 matches 10 bases. The CDR3 runs to 13 residues. J lost 5 bases, V lost 7 bases, and 5 bases had no gene match. Germline V lookup: CDR1 MNHEY, CDR2 SMNVEV (reference sequence). Here the CDR3 reads CASTGTGVHEQYF. CDR3 nucleotides: TGTGCCAGCACGGGGACAGGGGTACACGAGCAGTACTTC.

The chain employs TRBV19 and TRBJ2-2, with D hard to call. Germline V gene lookup returns CDR1 LNHDA and CDR2 SQIVND (reference sequence). V was cut by 4 bases and J by 4 bases, with 10 bases left in between. The CDR3 runs to 14 residues. CDR3 nucleotides: TGTGCCAGTAGTACCCAACCGAGCACCGGGGAGCTGTTTTTT. Its translation is CASSTQPSTGELFF.